One sample yielded the 21 T cell receptor beta chains listed below, sequenced in a study of T cells in Graves' hyperthyroidism and ophthalmopathy. TCR beta CDR3 regions were amplified from RNA. The primer set for the first-round RT-PCR of the TCR CDR3 was HTBI. Each CDR3 protein gets one entry after TCRdb re-called the multiplex PCR reads with MiXCR. The sample has a few hundred thousand distinct CDR3 sequences, roughly 15% seen once. The sample consisted of blood. These receptors were collected from a woman aged 40 to 50 with Graves' hyperthyroidism.

The chain carries TRBV9 and TRBJ2-1; TRBD2 matches 16 bases. The CDR3 is 19 amino acids. V lost 0 bases and J lost 2; bases outside the gene matches: 5. CDR1 SGDLS and CDR2 YYNGEE come from the germline V gene. CDR3 sequence: CASSVAPGLAGGTYNEQFF. CDR3 in DNA: TGTGCCAGCAGCGTAGCCCCGGGACTAGCGGGGGGGACCTACAATGAGCAGTTCTTC. The entire variable domain, with the rest obtained from reference TRBV9 and TRBJ2-1, is as follows: DSGVTQTPKHLITATGQRVTLRCSPRSGDLSVYWYQQSLDQGLQFLIQYYNGEERAKGNILERFSAQQFPDLHSELNLSSLELGDSALYFCASSVAPGLAGGTYNEQFFGPGTRLTVL.

The genes are TRBV20-1 and TRBJ2-1; 7 nucleotides line up with TRBD2. The junction had 8 bases not matched to a gene; V was cut back by 0 bases and J by 6 bases. Germline CDR1 reads DFQATT; CDR2 reads SNEGSKA (reference sequence). This CDR3 is 15 amino acids long. The CDR3 spells CSARDYAGVGNEQFF. CDR3 coding DNA: TGCAGTGCTAGAGATTACGCGGGAGTCGGCAATGAGCAGTTCTTC.

The chain combines TRBV5-6 with TRBJ2-3, with unresolved D. Germline V gene data show CDR1 as SGHDT and CDR2 as YYEEEE. V was pared by 4 bases and J by 0 bases, with 12 bases between. This CDR3 contains 15 residues. Written as DNA, the CDR3 is TGTGCCAGCAGCAAGCTGGGTTTTAGCACAGATACGCAGTATTTT. It encodes CASSKLGFSTDTQYF.

This clonotype was counted many times. The rearrangement links TRBV6-1 to TRBJ1-2, with 8 bases fitting TRBD1. V shed 5 bases, J shed 4 bases, and the junction held 9 bases outside the gene matches. The CDR3 spans 15 residues. CDR1 and CDR2 from the germline V gene are MNHNS and SASEGT. CDR3 coding DNA: TGTGCCAGCAGTCCTGCTACAGGGGGTTCCTATGGCTACACCTTC. It specifies CASSPATGGSYGYTF.

This rearrangement joins TRBV19 to TRBJ1-5, with D possibly being TRBD1 (5 bases). V was shortened by 0 bases and J by 5 bases, with 5 bases between the two germline ends. This CDR3 contains 13 residues. Germline V gives CDR1 LNHDA, CDR2 SQIVND (reference sequence). CDR3 amino acids: CASSIDRDQPQHF. For the CDR3, the DNA is TGTGCCAGTAGTATAGACAGGGATCAGCCCCAGCATTTT.

There are a few counts of this clonotype. CDR3 coding DNA: TGTGCCAGTGACCCCAGGGCCCACTCCTACAATGAGCAGTTCTTC. Residues: CASDPRAHSYNEQFF. This chain joins TRBV19 and TRBJ2-1; D may be TRBD1 (5 bases). The CDR3 runs to 15 residues. The ends were cut back, 8 bases at V and 0 bases at J, with 14 bases in the middle. The V gene's germline CDR1 is LNHDA and CDR2 SQIVND (reference sequence).

This clonotype was counted at least ten times. The chain employs TRBV2 and TRBJ1-1; D perhaps matches TRBD1 (5 bases). V lost 5 bases, J lost 8 bases, and 12 bases lay in between. The CDR3 covers 12 residues. In germline, CDR1 is SNHLY, CDR2 FYNNEI. CDR3 residues: CASSQNQGEAFF. The CDR3, as DNA: TGTGCCAGCAGTCAGAATCAGGGAGAAGCTTTCTTT.

This clonotype has a count of ten or more. This chain joins TRBV6-1 and TRBJ2-1, with D maybe TRBD2 (5 bases). The germline V gene has CDR1 MNHNS and CDR2 SASEGT. V lost 5 bases and J lost 3, with 17 bases in between. The CDR3 extends over 16 amino acids. The CDR3 here is CASSRLEAVLYNEQFF. Written as DNA, the CDR3 is TGTGCCAGCAGTCGACTGGAGGCGGTACTCTACAATGAGCAGTTCTTC.

This clonotype turned up a few times. V is TRBV6-1 and J is TRBJ2-3; unclear D gene. CDR3 length: 13 residues. V lost 6 bases and J lost 4, with 11 bases in between. Germline-derived CDR1 and CDR2 are MNHNS and SASEGT. CDR3 loop: CASRGYTADTQYF. The DNA for the CDR3 is TGTGCCAGCAGAGGGTACACAGCAGATACGCAGTATTTT.

This clonotype was recorded at least ten times. The chain joins TRBV28 to TRBJ1-2; no reliable D call. Germline V gene data show CDR1 as MDHEN and CDR2 as SYDVKM. Trimming shortened V by 1 base and J by 8 bases, and 20 bases separated the two germline ends. The CDR3 is made up of 16 amino acids. The CDR3 DNA follows: TGTGCCAGCAGTTTATTGGCAGGCGCTAATCTCGAAGGCTACACCTTC. It codes for CASSLLAGANLEGYTF.

The sample holds many counts of this clonotype. This chain links TRBV7-9 with TRBJ2-4; D possibly corresponds to TRBD1 (5 bases). V was cut by 3 bases and J by 0 bases, with 15 bases left in between. This CDR3 spans 17 amino acids. Germline CDR1 and CDR2: SEHNR and FQNEAQ (reference sequence). The chain's CDR3 is CASSFQGIELAKNIQYF. As DNA, the CDR3 is TGTGCCAGCAGCTTCCAGGGTATCGAGCTAGCCAAAAACATTCAGTACTTC.

CDR3 residues: CATGDRFTEAFF. DNA for the CDR3: TGTGCCACTGGGGACAGATTCACTGAAGCTTTCTTT. This rearrangement joins TRBV19 to TRBJ1-1; 7 bases match TRBD1. Trimming took 10 bases from V and 4 from J; bases not matched to a gene: 6. The CDR3 totals 12 residues. Germline assignment: CDR1 LNHDA and CDR2 SQIVND (reference sequence).

This clonotype was counted between two and nine times. The conserved closing phenylalanine or tryptophan is absent in this CDR3, likely reflecting a read error. The V call is TRBV27, the J call TRBJ1-2, with D possibly being TRBD1 (5 bases). The V gene lost 7 bases and the J gene lost 6 bases, with 15 bases spanning the gap. CDR3 length equals 13 residues. CDR1 and CDR2 from the germline V gene are MNHEY and SMNVEV (reference sequence). The CDR3 nucleotides read TGTGCCAGCACTGACTTCGGGGCTCATGGCTACACCATC. It is translated as CASTDFGAHGYTI.

This clonotype was recorded at least ten times. The chain uses TRBV28 and TRBJ2-3; 14 bases align to TRBD2. With 8 bases clipped from V and 5 bases from J, the junction kept 3 bases outside the gene matches. Germline assignment: CDR1 MDHEN and CDR2 SYDVKM. The CDR3 extends over 14 amino acids. The DNA for the CDR3 is TGTGCCAGCTTGGGACTAGCGGGAGTAGATACGCAGTATTTT. Translating gives CASLGLAGVDTQYF.

This clonotype was observed at least ten times. V gene TRBV10-3 combines with J gene TRBJ2-2; 7 nucleotides align to TRBD1. V lost 10 bases, J lost 1 base, and 6 bases stayed unmatched. The CDR3 extends over 14 amino acids. The germline V gene encodes CDR1 ENHRY and CDR2 SYGVKD. The DNA for the CDR3 is TGTGCCACCTTAGACAGGGAGAACACCGGGGAGCTGTTTTTT. Protein product: CATLDRENTGELFF.

The table lists this clonotype with many counts. The chain uses TRBV7-3 and TRBJ2-2, with a tentative D call TRBD2 (6 bases). Germline lookup yields CDR1 SGHTA and CDR2 FQGTGA. This CDR3 contains 13 residues. V shed 4 bases and J shed 7 bases, with 10 bases lying between them. The CDR3: CASSSSSVGELFF. The DNA of the CDR3 is TGTGCCAGCAGCTCGTCTAGCGTCGGGGAGCTGTTTTTT.

This clonotype was found a few times. V and J are TRBV6-1 and TRBJ2-2; 7 nucleotides match TRBD2. Germline loops: CDR1 MNHNS, CDR2 SASEGT. The CDR3 is made up of 18 amino acids. After removal of 1 base from V and 5 bases from J, the junction contained 13 bases not matched to a gene. CDR3 DNA: TGTGCCAGCAGTGAAGTAGTAGAAACTAGCGTACGAACCGGGGAGCTGTTTTTT. This translates into CASSEVVETSVRTGELFF.

This clonotype was picked up a small number of times. The CDR3 bases are TGTGCCAGCAGCTCATACACAGGGATATCAGTTCAGCCCCAGCATTTT. Translated, it gives CASSSYTGISVQPQHF. The chain carries TRBV7-2 and TRBJ1-5; possibly TRBD1 for D (6 bases). Trimming shortened V by 4 bases and J by 6 bases, and 19 bases separated the two germline ends. The CDR3 sequence is 16 residues long. Germline V gene lookup returns CDR1 SGHTA and CDR2 FQGNSA.

This clonotype was seen repeatedly, ten times or more. The DNA of the CDR3 is TGCAGCGCATCAGGGGGCCATGAGCAGTTCTTC. Translated: CSASGGHEQFF. The chain uses TRBV29-1 and TRBJ2-1, with TRBD1 matching over 8 bases. The V segment lost 7 bases and the J segment 8 bases; nucleotides outside the gene matches: 4. Germline V gives CDR1 SQVTM, CDR2 ANQGSEA. The CDR3 totals 11 residues.

This chain connects TRBV7-2 to TRBJ1-1; TRBD1 aligns across 7 bases. Germline V CDR1 and CDR2: SGHTA, FQGNSA. With 4 bases clipped from V and 1 base from J, the junction kept 6 bases outside the gene matches. The CDR3 covers 15 residues. The CDR3 sequence is CASSSQQGTNTEAFF. The DNA for the CDR3 is TGTGCCAGCAGCTCCCAACAGGGGACGAACACTGAAGCTTTCTTT.

The J gene is TRBJ1-5, the V gene TRBV2; tentatively, D is TRBD1 (5 bases). Germline V CDR1 and CDR2: SNHLY, FYNNEI. The V end was cut by 6 bases, the J end by 9 bases, with 21 bases between. The CDR3 sequence is 15 residues long. This CDR3 is CASSPAGTARSPQHF. In DNA form, the CDR3 reads TGTGCCAGCAGCCCGGCTGGGACGGCCCGTTCGCCCCAGCATTTT.